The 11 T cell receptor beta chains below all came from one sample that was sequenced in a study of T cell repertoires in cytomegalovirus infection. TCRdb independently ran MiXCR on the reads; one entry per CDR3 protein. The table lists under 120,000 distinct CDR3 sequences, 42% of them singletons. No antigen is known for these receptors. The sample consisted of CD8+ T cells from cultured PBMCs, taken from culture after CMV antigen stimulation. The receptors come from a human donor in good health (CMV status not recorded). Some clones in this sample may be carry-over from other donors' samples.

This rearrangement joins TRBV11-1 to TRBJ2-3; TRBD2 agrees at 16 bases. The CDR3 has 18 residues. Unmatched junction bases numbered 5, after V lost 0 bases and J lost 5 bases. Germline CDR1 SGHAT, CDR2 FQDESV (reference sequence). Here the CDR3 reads CASSLAGTSGGAGDTQYF. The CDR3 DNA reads TGTGCCAGCAGCTTAGCTGGGACTAGCGGGGGGGCCGGAGATACGCAGTATTTT.

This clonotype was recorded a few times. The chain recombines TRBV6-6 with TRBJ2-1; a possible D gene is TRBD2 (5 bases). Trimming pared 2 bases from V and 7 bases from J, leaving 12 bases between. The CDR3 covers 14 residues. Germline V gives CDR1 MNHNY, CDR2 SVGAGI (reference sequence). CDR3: CASSYNRDGNEQFF. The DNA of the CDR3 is TGTGCCAGCAGTTACAACCGGGATGGGAATGAGCAGTTCTTC.

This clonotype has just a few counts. The CDR3 DNA is TGTGCCAGCAGCTTAGCCGATTTTAGCACAGATACGCAGTATTTT. Amino acids: CASSLADFSTDTQYF. The chain recombines TRBV7-6 with TRBJ2-3; D not resolved. Germline V gene lookup returns CDR1 SGHVS and CDR2 FNYEAQ. This CDR3 region has 15 residues. Trimming pared 0 bases from V and 0 bases from J, leaving 7 bases between.

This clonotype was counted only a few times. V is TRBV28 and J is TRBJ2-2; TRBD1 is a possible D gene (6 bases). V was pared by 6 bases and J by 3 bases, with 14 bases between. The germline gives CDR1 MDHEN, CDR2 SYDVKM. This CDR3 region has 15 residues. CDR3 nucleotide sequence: TGTGCCAGCAGCACTGACAGGCAGTACACCGGGGAGCTGTTTTTT. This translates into CASSTDRQYTGELFF.

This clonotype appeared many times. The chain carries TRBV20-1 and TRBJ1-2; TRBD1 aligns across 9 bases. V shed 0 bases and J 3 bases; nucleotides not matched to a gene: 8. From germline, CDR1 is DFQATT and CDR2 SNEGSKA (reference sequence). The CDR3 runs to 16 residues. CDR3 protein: CSARDEYRGQYYGYTF. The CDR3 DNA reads TGCAGTGCTAGAGATGAGTACAGGGGGCAGTACTATGGCTACACCTTC.

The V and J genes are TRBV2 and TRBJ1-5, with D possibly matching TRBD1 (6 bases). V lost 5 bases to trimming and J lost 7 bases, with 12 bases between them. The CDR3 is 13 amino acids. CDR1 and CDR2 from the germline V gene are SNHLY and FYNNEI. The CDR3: CASSTDSRQPQHF. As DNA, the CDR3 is TGTGCCAGCAGTACGGACAGTCGACAGCCCCAGCATTTT. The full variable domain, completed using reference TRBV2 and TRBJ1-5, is EPEVTQTPSHQVTQMGQEVILRCVPISNHLYFYWYRQILGQKVEFLVSFYNNEISEKSEIFDDQFSVERPDGSNFTLKIRSTKLEDSAMYFCASSTDSRQPQHFGDGTRLSIL.

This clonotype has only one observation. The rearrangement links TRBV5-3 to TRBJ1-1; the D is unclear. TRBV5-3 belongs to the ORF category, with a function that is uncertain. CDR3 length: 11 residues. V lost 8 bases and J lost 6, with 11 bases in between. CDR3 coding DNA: TGTGCCAGCAGTTTGAATGCTGAAGCTTTCTTT. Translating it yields CASSLNAEAFF.

The CDR3 coding sequence is TGTGCCAGCAGCCCCTTTGGGCGGGGGGAAGAGACCCAGTACTTC. Translating gives CASSPFGRGEETQYF. V usage is TRBV3-1 and J usage is TRBJ2-5; 8 bases fit TRBD2. This CDR3 spans 15 amino acids. Looked up from germline, CDR1 is LGHDT and CDR2 is YNNKEL (reference sequence). J gave up 3 bases and V 4 bases, and 7 bases lay outside the gene matches.

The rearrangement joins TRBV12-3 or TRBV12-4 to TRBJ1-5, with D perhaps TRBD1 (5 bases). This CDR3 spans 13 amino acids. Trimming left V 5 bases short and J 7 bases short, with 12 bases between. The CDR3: CASSPTTAQPQHF. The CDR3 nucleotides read TGTGCCAGCAGTCCAACGACAGCCCAGCCCCAGCATTTT.

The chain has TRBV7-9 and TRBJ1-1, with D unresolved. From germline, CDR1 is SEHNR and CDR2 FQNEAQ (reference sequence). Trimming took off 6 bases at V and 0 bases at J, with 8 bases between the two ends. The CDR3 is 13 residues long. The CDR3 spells CASREGLNTEAFF. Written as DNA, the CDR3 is TGTGCCAGCAGAGAGGGTCTGAACACTGAAGCTTTCTTT.

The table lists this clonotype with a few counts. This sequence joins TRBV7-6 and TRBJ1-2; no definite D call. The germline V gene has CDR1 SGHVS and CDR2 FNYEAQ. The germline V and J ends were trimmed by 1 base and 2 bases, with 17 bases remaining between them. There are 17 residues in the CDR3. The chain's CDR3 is CASSLESGSADNYGYTF. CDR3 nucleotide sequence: TGTGCCAGCAGCTTAGAGTCTGGGTCCGCGGACAACTATGGCTACACCTTC.